The 3 T cell receptor beta chains below were found in one sample sequenced in a study of T cell responses to AZD1222 COVID-19 vaccine. TCRdb's copy holds only in-frame clones and misses some; the assay was immunoSEQ multiplex PCR. This sample carries roughly 180,000 clones, 94% of them seen once, and the ten largest clones take roughly 9.2%. Sample: peripheral blood, taken on day 0 of AZD1222 vaccination. Every receptor here comes from an adult in good health.

This clone was counted only a few times. V and J are TRBV9 and TRBJ1-2; D is perhaps TRBD1 (6 bases). This CDR3 is built from 13 residues. Trimming cost V 7 bases and J 3 bases, with 13 bases left between them. Germline loops: CDR1 SGDLS, CDR2 YYNGEE. In nucleotides, the CDR3 is TGTGCCAGCCAGAGGGGGGGTGACTATGGCTACACCTTC. It translates to CASQRGGDYGYTF.

This clone was observed a single time. This chain joins TRBV7-2 and TRBJ2-7; a possible D gene is TRBD2 (5 bases). The CDR3 sequence is 16 residues long. Germline CDR1 SGHTA, CDR2 FQGNSA. V dropped 3 bases and J dropped 3 bases, with 18 bases sitting between them. The CDR3 coding sequence is TGTGCCAGCAGCTTCCAAGTGGGAGCGCTGAGCTACGAGCAGTACTTC. Protein sequence: CASSFQVGALSYEQYF.

This clone was seen only once. The gene calls are TRBV19 and TRBJ1-5; 11 nucleotides match TRBD1. The CDR3 has 15 residues. Germline loops: CDR1 LNHDA, CDR2 SQIVND (reference sequence). The V segment lost 7 bases and the J segment 3 bases; nucleotides outside the gene matches: 5. CDR3 sequence: CASIRTGGFNQPQHF. Written as DNA, the CDR3 is TGTGCCAGTATCCGGACAGGGGGCTTCAATCAGCCCCAGCATTTT.